These 12 T cell receptor beta chains came from one sample sequenced in a study of blood T cell repertoires in COVID-19. Sequencing used immunoSEQ multiplex PCR; TCRdb keeps in-frame clones, though not all of them. This sample yields just over 250,000 clones, of which roughly nine tenths are seen a single time; roughly 4% belongs to the top ten. The material sequenced was peripheral blood. Source of these receptors: a man aged 55-75 years who had recovered from COVID-19.

The CDR3 loop is CASSSPTVSWTTDTQYF. Here the CDR3 DNA reads TGCGCCAGCAGCTCGCCGACAGTTTCATGGACCACAGATACGCAGTATTTT. V is TRBV5-1 and J is TRBJ2-3, with D tentatively TRBD1 (5 bases). Germline V gene lookup returns CDR1 SGHRS and CDR2 YFSETQ. This CDR3 has 17 amino acids. The V gene lost 3 bases and the J gene lost 2 bases, with 19 bases spanning the gap.

This sequence joins TRBV6-5 and TRBJ1-1; D is unclear. V lost 4 bases, J lost 1 base, and 16 bases lay in between. Germline-derived CDR1 and CDR2 are MNHEY and SVGAGI. The CDR3 is made up of 16 amino acids. CDR3 bases: TGTGCCAGCAGTTGGAGGAAGGGCCGACAGAACACTGAAGCTTTCTTT. This encodes CASSWRKGRQNTEAFF.

V gene TRBV2 combines with J gene TRBJ1-4; 9 positions match TRBD1. CDR1 is SNHLY, CDR2 FYNNEI, per germline. The CDR3 is made up of 16 amino acids. J was trimmed by 5 bases and V by 6 bases; bases with no gene match: 10. The CDR3 nucleotides read TGTGCCAGCAGCCCCGGGACAGGGACCAGGAATGAAAAACTGTTTTTT. This encodes CASSPGTGTRNEKLFF.

The chain carries TRBV9 and TRBJ2-2; TRBD1 aligns across 10 bases. The CDR3 spans 15 residues. Germline V lookup: CDR1 SGDLS, CDR2 YYNGEE. J was trimmed by 5 bases and V by 3 bases; bases with no gene match: 4. The CDR3: CASSARGQGTGELFF. The DNA for the CDR3 is TGTGCCAGCAGCGCCAGGGGACAGGGGACCGGGGAGCTGTTTTTT.

The chain employs TRBV29-1 and TRBJ2-7; D gene unclear. V lost 3 bases and J 9 bases, leaving 12 bases between the germline ends. Looked up from germline, CDR1 is SQVTM and CDR2 is ANQGSEA. The CDR3 covers 11 residues. The CDR3 is CSVDGPTRQYF. In nucleotides, the CDR3 is TGCAGCGTTGACGGTCCTACGAGGCAGTACTTC.

J is TRBJ2-3 and V is TRBV5-4; D is possibly TRBD1 (6 bases). The CDR3 sequence is 15 residues long. From germline, CDR1 is SGHNT and CDR2 YYREEE (reference sequence). Deletions cut 7 bases from V and 1 base from J, with 16 bases between. The CDR3 nucleotides are TGTGCCAGCGAGAAGACAGGTGTGGGCACAGATACGCAGTATTTT. This translates into CASEKTGVGTDTQYF.

This clone came up once. The genes are TRBV4-2 and TRBJ2-3; TRBD1 is a possible D gene (6 bases). Germline assignment: CDR1 LGHNA and CDR2 YNFKEQ. This CDR3 has 16 residues. The ends were cut back, 0 bases at V and 5 bases at J, with 15 bases in the middle. The CDR3 DNA sequence: TGTGCCAGCAGCCAAGAACAAGGGGGAATTGTAGATACGCAGTATTTT. Translating gives CASSQEQGGIVDTQYF.

The chain couples TRBV19 to TRBJ1-5; perhaps TRBD1 as D (6 bases). The germline V gene encodes CDR1 LNHDA and CDR2 SQIVND (reference sequence). The CDR3 is 15 amino acids. The V gene lost 10 bases and the J gene lost 2 bases, with 18 bases spanning the gap. CDR3: CATIAGAMGNQPQHF. The CDR3 coding sequence is TGTGCCACGATCGCAGGGGCTATGGGCAATCAGCCCCAGCATTTT.

CDR3 in DNA: TGTGCCAGCAGCTTGTATGGGGCCACCGGGGAGCTGTTTTTT. This gives the protein CASSLYGATGELFF. The chain recombines TRBV7-3 with TRBJ2-2; maybe TRBD1 (5 bases). The CDR3 runs 14 residues. The germline gives CDR1 SGHTA, CDR2 FQGTGA. V was clipped by 3 bases and J by 4 bases, with 9 bases between them.

This clone has only a few counts. This chain links TRBV4-1 with TRBJ2-1, with 7 bases lining up with TRBD1. The CDR3 runs to 16 residues. V was pared by 5 bases and J by 5 bases, with 12 bases of the junction left unmatched. Germline loops: CDR1 MGHRA, CDR2 YSYEKL. The chain's CDR3 is CASSAHRGRPNNEQFF. The DNA for the CDR3 is TGCGCCAGCAGCGCCCACAGGGGACGCCCTAACAATGAGCAGTTCTTC.

This sequence joins TRBV15 and TRBJ2-2; 7 bases are a match to TRBD2. Germline CDR1 reads LNHNV; CDR2 reads YYDKDF (reference sequence). This CDR3 comprises 15 residues. J was trimmed by 3 bases and V by 5 bases; bases with no gene match: 6. The CDR3 DNA reads as TGTGCCACCAGCGGGGAGGGTCTCTACACCGGGGAGCTGTTTTTT. This sequence encodes CATSGEGLYTGELFF. The variable domain in full, with the rest retrieved from reference TRBV15 and TRBJ2-2, is DAMVIQNPRYQVTQFGKPVTLSCSQTLNHNVMYWYQQKSSQAPKLLFHYYDKDFNNEADTPDNFQSRRPNTSFCFLDIRSPGLGDTAMYLCATSGEGLYTGELFFGEGSRLTVL.

The gene calls are TRBV9 and TRBJ1-5; D remains ambiguous. Trimming took off 3 bases at V and 0 bases at J, with 10 bases between the two ends. Germline V gene lookup returns CDR1 SGDLS and CDR2 YYNGEE. The CDR3 covers 15 residues. The CDR3 region has the DNA TGTGCCAGCAGCGCAGGAGGTCCTAGCAATCAGCCCCAGCATTTT. Its translation: CASSAGGPSNQPQHF. The full variable domain, in which reference TRBV9 and TRBJ1-5 provide the parts outside the CDR3, is DSGVTQTPKHLITATGQRVTLRCSPRSGDLSVYWYQQSLDQGLQFLIQYYNGEERAKGNILERFSAQQFPDLHSELNLSSLELGDSALYFCASSAGGPSNQPQHFGDGTRLSIL.